The clone carrying this T cell receptor (beta chain) was detected a few times. Its antigen is unknown. The data originate from a study of T-cell memory formation after mild COVID-19. Study-level points and caveats: A subset of responding clones appeared in pre-infection memory, suggesting cross-reactive memory joined.

MiXCR, applied by TCRdb to the 5' RACE reads, yields one record per CDR3 protein. Of 450,000 to 650,000 distinct CDR3 sequences detected, more than 15% appear once; the ten largest clones hold about 12%. The sequencing sample was made of PBMCs or a T cell subset sorted from them (not recorded which). The receptor was derived from an adult woman who had mild COVID-19 (a few samples of this study predate the infection). Cell type and time point are not known.

The CDR3 protein is CAISVATDTQYF. In DNA form, the CDR3 reads TGTGCCATCAGTGTTGCCACAGATACGCAGTATTTT. This chain connects TRBV10-3 to TRBJ2-3; no definite D call. Germline CDR1 reads ENHRY; CDR2 reads SYGVKD. The CDR3 consists of 12 residues. Trimming took off 4 bases at V and 2 bases at J, with 4 bases between the two ends.